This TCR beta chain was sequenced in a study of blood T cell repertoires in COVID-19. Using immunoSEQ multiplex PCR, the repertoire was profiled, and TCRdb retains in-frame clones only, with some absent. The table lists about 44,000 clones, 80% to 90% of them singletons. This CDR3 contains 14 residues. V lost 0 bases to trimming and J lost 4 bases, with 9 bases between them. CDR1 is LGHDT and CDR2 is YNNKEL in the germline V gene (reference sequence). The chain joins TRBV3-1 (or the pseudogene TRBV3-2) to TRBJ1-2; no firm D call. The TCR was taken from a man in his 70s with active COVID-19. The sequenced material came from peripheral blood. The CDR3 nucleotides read TGTGCCAGCAGCCAAGATGTCCTCGGCTATGGCTACACCTTC. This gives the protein CASSQDVLGYGYTF.